This T cell receptor beta chain was captured in a study of vaccination and CD4 T cells after COVID-19 (dated 2022 in TCRdb). For context, the study as a whole: Convalescent patients had a positive SARS-CoV-2 result on nasal swab PCR, and of these patients, several had mild disease and one had severe disease. In the convalescent cohort there were six males and four females, among whom were two Hispanic individuals, seven Caucasians, two Asians and one multiracial person. Each participant got two doses of either the Pfizer-BioNTech BNT162b2 vaccine (n=8) or the Moderna mRNA-1273 vaccine (n=2). Post-COVID blood samples from convalescent patients were collected a median of roughly 100 days after diagnosis, with a range of 35 to 161 days. Post-vaccine blood samples were obtained a median of roughly 75 days after the second vaccine dose, with a range of roughly 13 to 250 days. Culture stimuli were overlapping spike peptide pools from SARS-CoV-2 and from the common cold coronaviruses HCoV-NL63, HCoV-OC43 and HCoV-229E. In control cultures, a CEFX viral epitope pool was used as positive control, an HIV-1 Nef peptide pool was used as negative control, or no peptide was added. The spike-specific CD4+ TCR repertoire was compared before and after mRNA vaccination in over 9 COVID-19 convalescent patients and several infection-naive healthy vaccine recipients.

Libraries were made using PCR. DNA from cultured CD4+ T cells underwent TCR sequencing with the Oncomine TCR Beta short-read assay at the Johns Hopkins FTIC core. The QIAamp micro DNA kit was used to extract genomic DNA from the cultured CD4+ T cells. Oncomine TCR Beta libraries from cultured CD4+ T cells were pooled using unique dual indexes and sequenced on an Illumina iSeq 100. In the original analysis: Non-productive sequences were filtered out, and CDR3s that did not start with C, did not end with F or W, or were shorter than 7 amino acids were discarded. The MANAFEST web application identified antigen-specific clonotypes by comparing peptide-stimulated wells against reference wells and other culture wells. An FDR below 0.05, an odds ratio above 5, and a productive frequency above 0.1% in at least two of three replicate wells were required for clones to be considered positive. Cross-reactive clonotypes were defined as significantly expanded in both SARS-CoV-2 spike wells and at least one common cold coronavirus spike condition. Similarity between CDR3 sequences was evaluated in R version 3.6.1 using Levenshtein distances (stringdist) and unrooted phylogenetic trees (ape). TCRdb took the public reads, trimmed them with fastp at Q25, ran MiXCR for clone calling and kept in-frame beta chains. A single entry per CDR3 protein holds the most common genes and DNA from its merged rows. None of the V and J calls come from the authors' own analysis; TCRdb made them. The sample records about 14,000 distinct CDR3 sequences, around half of which are singletons. Roughly 9% of the sample goes to the ten largest clones.

Comment on this clonotype: Its antigen is currently not known. Base-call qualities are not available, and no considerably larger clone is one nucleotide away.

The treatment or condition label of this sample denotes: roughly 11-day PBMC culture with coronavirus spike peptide pools or control peptides (ViraFEST assay). To expand antigen-specific T cells with peptide pools and then pick out the expanded clonotypes through TCR sequencing, the study relied on the ViraFEST assay. Positive SARS-CoV-2 PCR tests in the convalescent patients dated from March to December 2020, before Alpha, Beta and Delta variants emerged in the United States. Roughly 2 million PBMCs per well were cultured in IMDM with roughly 5% human AB serum and about 9.2 IU/ml IL-2, plus 10 ug/ml peptide pools. Half of the culture medium was replaced with fresh IL-2-containing medium on days 3 and 7. CD4+ T cells were isolated after less than twelve days of culture through negative selection using the EasySep CD4+ T cell isolation kit. Ficoll-Paque Plus gradient centrifugation was used to isolate PBMCs from whole blood, and the isolated PBMCs were then either used fresh or cryopreserved at -140C. Triplicate wells were generally used for each culture condition.

V is shortened by 9 bases, J by 12 bases, and the region joining them spans 15 bases. The CDR3 sequence holds 11 residues, the cysteine and phenylalanine included. Left in the record is the CDR3 DNA by itself, 33 bases read in frame from the first base. For CDR1 and CDR2, the germline V gene lists MNHNS and SASEGT. What the work shows at the level of the full study, not this receptor alone: The number of convalescent patients in the study was relatively small, and the study did not examine early timepoints following natural infection. The median count of SARS-CoV-2-reactive clonotypes went up from approximately 22 after infection to 30 to 40 after vaccination, although the change was not significant. In convalescent patients, nearly all vaccine-specific clones (304 of 307) were found to be mono-reactive for SARS-CoV-2 spike rather than cross-reactive with common cold coronaviruses. In convalescent patients, a median 86.3% of post-vaccine SARS-CoV-2-reactive clones were detected only after vaccination, and vaccine-specific priming was suggested by this finding.

This receptor was obtained from a human donor who had recovered from COVID-19. Source material: CD4+ T cells from blood, cultured in vitro. The sequence is built from TRBV6-1 and TRBJ1-5; no D gene is confidently identified. The CDR3 protein is CARKYGYHQHF. The sequenced DNA is TGTGCCAGGAAATACGGGTATCACCAGCATTTT.